This TCR beta chain was identified in a study of vaccination and CD4 T cells after COVID-19 (dated by TCRdb to 2021 to 2024). Concerning the study at large: In the convalescent cohort there were six males and four females, among whom were two Hispanic individuals, seven Caucasians, two Asians and one multiracial person. At the TCR clonotype level, an earlier paper using these donors assessed memory CD4+ T cell crossreactivity between SARS-CoV-2 and common cold coronavirus spike proteins. In over 8 COVID-19 convalescent patients and a few infection-naive healthy vaccine recipients, the spike-specific CD4+ TCR repertoire before mRNA vaccination was compared with the repertoire after mRNA vaccination. Participants got two doses of the Pfizer-BioNTech BNT162b2 vaccine (n=8) or two doses of the Moderna mRNA-1273 vaccine (n=2). Control cultures used a CEFX viral epitope pool as positive control, an HIV-1 Nef peptide pool as negative control, or no peptide. Post-vaccine blood samples were collected a median of about 66 days after the second vaccine dose, ranging from about 13 to 241 days. Overlapping spike peptide pools from SARS-CoV-2 and from the common cold coronaviruses HCoV-NL63, HCoV-OC43 and HCoV-229E were used as culture stimuli. Post-COVID blood samples were collected from convalescent patients a median of roughly 100 days after diagnosis, with a range of roughly 30 to 161 days. The full study reports these points: The median number of SARS-CoV-2-reactive clonotypes rose from under 25 after infection to roughly 38 after vaccination, but the change was not significant. Among the post-vaccine SARS-CoV-2-reactive clones in convalescent patients, a median 86.3% showed up only after vaccination, which suggests vaccine-specific priming. In convalescent patients, nearly all vaccine-specific clones (304 of 307) were found to be mono-reactive for SARS-CoV-2 spike rather than cross-reactive with common cold coronaviruses. Relatively few convalescent patients were included in the study, and early timepoints after natural infection were not analyzed.

A word on this clonotype: The clone's antigen remains unknown. No much larger clonotype is one base removed from it; base qualities were not supplied.

Via the germline V gene, CDR1 is KGHDR and CDR2 SFDVKD. V is shortened by 3 bases, J by 6 bases, and the region joining them spans 17 bases. Including cysteine and phenylalanine, the CDR3 has 16 amino acids. The kept DNA is CDR3 alone, 48 bases in frame from the first base. The intended sense of this specimen's treatment or condition label: approximately 9-day PBMC culture with coronavirus spike peptide pools or control peptides (ViraFEST assay). CD4+ T cells from unexposed donors were collected before the COVID-19 pandemic (2011-2018). The ViraFEST assay was used in the study, in which antigen-specific T cells were expanded with peptide pools and expanded clonotypes were subsequently identified by TCR sequencing. Each well held millions of PBMCs cultured in IMDM containing approximately 5% human AB serum and around 9.2 IU/ml IL-2, with roughly 9.2 ug/ml peptide pools added. On days 3 and 7, half of the culture medium was replaced with fresh IL-2-containing medium. CD4+ T cells were isolated after approximately 10 days of culture through negative selection using the EasySep CD4+ T cell isolation kit. Unexposed donor CD4+ T cells were tested for reactivity to SARS-CoV-2 S and N and four common cold coronavirus spike pools, as cell number allowed. Ficoll-Paque Plus gradient centrifugation was used to isolate PBMCs from whole blood, and the isolated PBMCs were then either used fresh or cryopreserved at -140C. Culture conditions were generally each tested in triplicate wells. Leukapheresis product for the unexposed donors was bought commercially.

The protocol used for the library was PCR. At the Johns Hopkins FTIC core, DNA from the cultured CD4+ T cells underwent TCR sequencing with the Oncomine TCR Beta short-read assay. The QIAamp micro DNA kit was used to extract genomic DNA from the cultured CD4+ T cells. Oncomine TCR Beta libraries from cultured CD4+ T cells were pooled with unique dual indexes and sequenced on an Illumina iSeq 100. The published analysis was carried out like this. Non-productive sequences were filtered out, and CDR3s that did not start with C, did not end with F or W, or were shorter than 7 amino acids were discarded. The MANAFEST web application identified antigen-specific clonotypes by comparing peptide-stimulated wells against reference wells and other culture wells. For a clone to be called positive, the clone needed an FDR below 0.05, an odds ratio above 5, and a productive frequency above 0.1% in at least two of three replicate wells. A clonotype was classed as cross-reactive if the clonotype showed significant expansion both in SARS-CoV-2 spike wells and in at least one common cold coronavirus spike condition. Levenshtein distances (stringdist) and unrooted phylogenetic trees (ape) in R version 3.6.1 were used to assess CDR3 homology. Using fastp at Q25 and MiXCR, TCRdb reprocessed the public reads and kept productive beta chains. Rows with a matching CDR3 protein are joined into one entry that keeps the most common DNA and genes. The V and J calls reflect TCRdb's pipeline rather than the authors' work. The sample records some 10,000 distinct CDR3 sequences, roughly 45% of which are singletons. Around 12% of the sample rests with the top ten.

Material: CD4+ T cells from blood, cultured in vitro. The TCR originated in a human donor in good health. The rearrangement combines TRBV24-1 with TRBJ2-1; TRBD1 could be the D gene, as 6 bases match. The nucleotides read TGTGCCACCAGTGATGCAGGGGCGGACTTCACCAATGAGCAGTTCTTC. It is translated as CATSDAGADFTNEQFF.